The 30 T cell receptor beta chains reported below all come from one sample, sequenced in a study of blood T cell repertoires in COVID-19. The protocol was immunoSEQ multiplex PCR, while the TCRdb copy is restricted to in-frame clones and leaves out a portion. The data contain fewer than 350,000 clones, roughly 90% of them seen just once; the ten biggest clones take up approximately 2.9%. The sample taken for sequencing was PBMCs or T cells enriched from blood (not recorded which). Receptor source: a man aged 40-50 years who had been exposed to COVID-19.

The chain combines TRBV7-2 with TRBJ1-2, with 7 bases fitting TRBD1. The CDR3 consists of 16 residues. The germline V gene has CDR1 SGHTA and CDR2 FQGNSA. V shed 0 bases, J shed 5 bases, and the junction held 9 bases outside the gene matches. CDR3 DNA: TGTGCCAGCAGCTTAGCGAGGGGACAGTCAGTGTATGGCTACACCTTC. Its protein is CASSLARGQSVYGYTF.

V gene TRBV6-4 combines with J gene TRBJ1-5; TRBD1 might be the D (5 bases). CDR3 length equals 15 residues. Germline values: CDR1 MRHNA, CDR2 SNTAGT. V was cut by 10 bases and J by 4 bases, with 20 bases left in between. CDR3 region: CAIPASTETNQPQHF. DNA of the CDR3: TGTGCCATCCCTGCGTCGACAGAAACGAATCAGCCCCAGCATTTT.

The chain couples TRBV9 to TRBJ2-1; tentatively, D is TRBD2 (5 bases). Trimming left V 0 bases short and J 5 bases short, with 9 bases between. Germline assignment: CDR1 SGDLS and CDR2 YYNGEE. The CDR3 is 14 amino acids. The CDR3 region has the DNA TGTGCCAGCAGCGTAGAGCACGGGAACAATGAGCAGTTCTTC. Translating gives CASSVEHGNNEQFF.

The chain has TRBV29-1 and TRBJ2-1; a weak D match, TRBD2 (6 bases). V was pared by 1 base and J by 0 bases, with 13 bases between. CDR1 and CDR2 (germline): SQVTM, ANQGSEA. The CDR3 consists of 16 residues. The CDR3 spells CSVEGEAGFSYNEQFF. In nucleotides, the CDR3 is TGCAGCGTTGAAGGGGAGGCGGGTTTCTCCTACAATGAGCAGTTCTTC.

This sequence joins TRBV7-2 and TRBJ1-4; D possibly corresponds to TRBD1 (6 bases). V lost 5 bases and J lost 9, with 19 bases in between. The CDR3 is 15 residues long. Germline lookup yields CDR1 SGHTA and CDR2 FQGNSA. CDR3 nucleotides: TGTGCCAGCAGCCCACTAGGGGGAATGAGGAAAAAACTGTTTTTT. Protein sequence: CASSPLGGMRKKLFF.

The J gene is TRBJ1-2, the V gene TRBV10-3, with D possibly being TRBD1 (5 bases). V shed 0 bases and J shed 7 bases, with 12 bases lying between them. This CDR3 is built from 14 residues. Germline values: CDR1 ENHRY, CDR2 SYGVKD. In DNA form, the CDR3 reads TGTGCCATCAGTGAGTCTCGGGACTTCAGTGGCTACACCTTC. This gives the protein CAISESRDFSGYTF.

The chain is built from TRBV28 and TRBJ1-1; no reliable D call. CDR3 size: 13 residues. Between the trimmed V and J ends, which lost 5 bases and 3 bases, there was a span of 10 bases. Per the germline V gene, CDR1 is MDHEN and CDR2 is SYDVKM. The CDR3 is CASSAALDTEAFF. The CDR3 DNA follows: TGTGCCAGCAGTGCGGCGCTGGACACTGAAGCTTTCTTT.

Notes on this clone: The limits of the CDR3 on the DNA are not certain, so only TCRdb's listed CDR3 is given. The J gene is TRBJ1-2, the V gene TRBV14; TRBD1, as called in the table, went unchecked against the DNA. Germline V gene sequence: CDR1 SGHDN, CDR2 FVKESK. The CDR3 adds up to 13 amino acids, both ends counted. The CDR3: CASSQVGTGTGTF.

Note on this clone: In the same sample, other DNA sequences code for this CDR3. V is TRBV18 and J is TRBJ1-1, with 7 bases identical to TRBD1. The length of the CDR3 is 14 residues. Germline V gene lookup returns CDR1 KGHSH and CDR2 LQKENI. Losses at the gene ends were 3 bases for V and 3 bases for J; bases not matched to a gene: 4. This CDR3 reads CASSPRDSDTEAFF. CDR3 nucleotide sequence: TGTGCCAGCTCACCCAGGGACAGTGACACTGAAGCTTTCTTT.

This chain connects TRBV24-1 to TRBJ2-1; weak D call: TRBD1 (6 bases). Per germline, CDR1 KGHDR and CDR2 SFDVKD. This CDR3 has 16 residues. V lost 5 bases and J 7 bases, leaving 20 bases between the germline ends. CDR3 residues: CATSATGTYPRNEQFF. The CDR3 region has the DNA TGTGCCACCAGTGCCACTGGGACATATCCCCGAAATGAGCAGTTCTTC.

The CDR3 is CASSPGQGKEAFF. CDR3 bases: TGTGCCAGCAGCCCCGGACAGGGAAAAGAAGCTTTCTTT. The genes are TRBV7-3 and TRBJ1-1; the match to TRBD1 covers 8 bases. V trimming: 5 bases; J trimming: 8 bases; junction bases outside the gene matches: 7. The V gene's germline CDR1 is SGHTA and CDR2 FQGTGA. This CDR3 comprises 13 residues.

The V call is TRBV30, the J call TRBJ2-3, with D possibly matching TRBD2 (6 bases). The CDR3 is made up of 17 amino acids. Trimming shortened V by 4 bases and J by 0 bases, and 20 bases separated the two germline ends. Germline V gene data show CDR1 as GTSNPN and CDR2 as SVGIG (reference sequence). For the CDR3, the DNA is TGTGCCTGGACCCCCCTGGGTGGGAGGCAAAGCACAGATACGCAGTATTTT. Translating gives CAWTPLGGRQSTDTQYF.

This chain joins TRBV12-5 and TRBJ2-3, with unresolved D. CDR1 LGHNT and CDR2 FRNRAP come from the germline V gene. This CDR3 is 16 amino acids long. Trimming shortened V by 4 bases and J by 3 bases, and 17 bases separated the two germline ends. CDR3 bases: TGTGCTAGTGGTTCGGGTGCACAAGATGGAACAGATACGCAGTATTTT. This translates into CASGSGAQDGTDTQYF.

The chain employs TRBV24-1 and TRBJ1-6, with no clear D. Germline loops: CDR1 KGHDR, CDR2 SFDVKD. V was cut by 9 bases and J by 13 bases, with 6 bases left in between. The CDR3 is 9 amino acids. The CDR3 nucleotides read TGTGCCACCCATGGCCCCCTCCACTTT. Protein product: CATHGPLHF.

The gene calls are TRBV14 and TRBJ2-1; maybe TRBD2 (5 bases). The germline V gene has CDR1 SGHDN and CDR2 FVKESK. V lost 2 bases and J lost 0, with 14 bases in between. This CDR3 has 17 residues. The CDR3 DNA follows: TGTGCCAGCAGCCAAATCCTCGGACTGAGCTCCTACAATGAGCAGTTCTTC. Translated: CASSQILGLSSYNEQFF.

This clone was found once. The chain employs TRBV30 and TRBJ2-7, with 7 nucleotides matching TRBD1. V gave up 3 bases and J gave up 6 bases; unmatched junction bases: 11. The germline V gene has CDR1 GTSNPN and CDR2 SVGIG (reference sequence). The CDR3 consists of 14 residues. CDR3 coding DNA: TGTGCCTGGAGCCGGAAAGGGACAGCAAGCGAGCAGTACTTC. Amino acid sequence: CAWSRKGTASEQYF.

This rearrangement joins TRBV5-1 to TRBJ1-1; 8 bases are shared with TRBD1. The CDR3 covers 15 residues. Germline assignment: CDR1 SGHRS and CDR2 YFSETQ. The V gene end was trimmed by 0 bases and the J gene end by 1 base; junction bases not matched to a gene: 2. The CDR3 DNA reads TGCGCCAGCAGCTTGGCCGGGACAGGGAACACTGAAGCTTTCTTT. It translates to CASSLAGTGNTEAFF.

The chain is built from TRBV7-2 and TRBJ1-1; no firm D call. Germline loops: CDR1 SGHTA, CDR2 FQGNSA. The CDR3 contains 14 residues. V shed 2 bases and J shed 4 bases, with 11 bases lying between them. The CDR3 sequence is CASSLKREGTEAFF. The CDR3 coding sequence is TGTGCCAGCAGCTTAAAAAGGGAGGGCACTGAAGCTTTCTTT.

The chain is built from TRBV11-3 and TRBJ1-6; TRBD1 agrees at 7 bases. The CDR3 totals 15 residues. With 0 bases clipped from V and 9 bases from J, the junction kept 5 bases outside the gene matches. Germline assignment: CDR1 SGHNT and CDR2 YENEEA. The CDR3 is CASSLDPGGSSPLHF. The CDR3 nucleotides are TGTGCCAGCAGCTTAGATCCAGGGGGTAGTTCACCCCTCCACTTT.

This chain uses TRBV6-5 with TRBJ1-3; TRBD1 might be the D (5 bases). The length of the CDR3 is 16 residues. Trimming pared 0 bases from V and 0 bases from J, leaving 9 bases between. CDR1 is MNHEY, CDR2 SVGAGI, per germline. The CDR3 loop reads CASSYSKGYSGNTIYF. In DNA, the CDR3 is TGTGCCAGCAGTTACTCGAAGGGGTACTCTGGAAACACCATATATTTT.

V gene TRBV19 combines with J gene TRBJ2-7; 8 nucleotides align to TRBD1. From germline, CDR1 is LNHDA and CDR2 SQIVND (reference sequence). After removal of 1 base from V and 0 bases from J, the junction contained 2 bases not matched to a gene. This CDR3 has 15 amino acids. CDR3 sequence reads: CASSIVGQASYEQYF. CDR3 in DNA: TGTGCCAGTAGTATAGTGGGACAGGCCTCCTACGAGCAGTACTTC. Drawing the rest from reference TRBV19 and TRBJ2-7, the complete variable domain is DGGITQSPKYLFRKEGQNVTLSCEQNLNHDAMYWYRQDPGQGLRLIYYSQIVNDFQKGDIAEGYSVSREKKESFPLTVTSAQKNPTAFYLCASSIVGQASYEQYFGPGTRLTVT.

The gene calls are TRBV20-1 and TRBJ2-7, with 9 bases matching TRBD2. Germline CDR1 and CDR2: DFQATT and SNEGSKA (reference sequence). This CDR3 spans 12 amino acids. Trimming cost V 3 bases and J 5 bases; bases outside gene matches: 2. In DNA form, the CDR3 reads TGCAGTGCTAGTAGCGGGAGCGACGAGCAGTACTTC. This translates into CSASSGSDEQYF.

This CDR3 reads CASRPGQINEQFF. CDR3 in DNA: TGTGCCAGCAGACCGGGACAGATAAATGAGCAGTTCTTC. J is TRBJ2-1 and V is TRBV6-5; TRBD1 matches 7 bases. The CDR3 spans 13 residues. V was pared by 6 bases and J by 7 bases, with 6 bases of the junction left unmatched. Germline lookup yields CDR1 MNHEY and CDR2 SVGAGI.

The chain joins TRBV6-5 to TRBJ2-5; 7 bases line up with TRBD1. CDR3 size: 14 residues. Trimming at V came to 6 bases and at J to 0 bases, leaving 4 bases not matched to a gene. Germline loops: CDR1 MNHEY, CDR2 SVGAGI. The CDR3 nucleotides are TGTGCCAGCAGGATCAGGGGGTACCAAGAGACCCAGTACTTC. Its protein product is CASRIRGYQETQYF.

In DNA, the CDR3 is TGTGCCAGCAGCTTCGGACAGCACTATGGCTACACCTTC. The encoded protein is CASSFGQHYGYTF. This chain connects TRBV7-9 to TRBJ1-2; maybe TRBD1 (6 bases). This CDR3 contains 13 residues. The ends were cut back, 3 bases at V and 3 bases at J, with 8 bases in the middle. The germline gives CDR1 SEHNR, CDR2 FQNEAQ (reference sequence).

The CDR3 protein is CATQREGLFADTQYF. The CDR3, as DNA: TGTGCCACCCAGCGGGAGGGCCTTTTCGCAGATACGCAGTATTTT. The rearrangement joins TRBV6-5 to TRBJ2-3; 10 nucleotides match TRBD2. The CDR3 length is 15 residues. The J segment lost 4 bases and the V segment lost 10 bases, leaving 11 bases of the junction unmatched. In germline, CDR1 is MNHEY, CDR2 SVGAGI.

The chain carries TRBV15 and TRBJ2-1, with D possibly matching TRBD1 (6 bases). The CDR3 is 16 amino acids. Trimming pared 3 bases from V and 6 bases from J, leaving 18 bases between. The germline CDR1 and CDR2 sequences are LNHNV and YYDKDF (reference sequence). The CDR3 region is CATSSQRQEPGNEQFF. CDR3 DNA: TGTGCCACCAGCAGCCAGAGACAGGAGCCTGGCAATGAGCAGTTCTTC.

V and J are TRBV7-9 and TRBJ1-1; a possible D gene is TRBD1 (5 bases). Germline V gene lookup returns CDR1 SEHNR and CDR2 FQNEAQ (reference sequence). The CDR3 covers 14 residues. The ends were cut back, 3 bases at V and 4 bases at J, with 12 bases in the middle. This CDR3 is CASSFIAGGTEAFF. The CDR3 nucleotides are TGTGCCAGCAGCTTCATAGCGGGGGGCACTGAAGCTTTCTTT.

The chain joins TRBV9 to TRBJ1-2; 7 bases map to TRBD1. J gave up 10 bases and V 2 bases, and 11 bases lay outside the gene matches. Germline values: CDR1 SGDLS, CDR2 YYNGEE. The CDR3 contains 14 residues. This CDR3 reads CASSVSLRQGVYTF. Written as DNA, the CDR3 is TGTGCCAGCAGCGTCTCTCTACGACAGGGAGTCTACACCTTC. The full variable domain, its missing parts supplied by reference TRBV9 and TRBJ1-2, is DSGVTQTPKHLITATGQRVTLRCSPRSGDLSVYWYQQSLDQGLQFLIQYYNGEERAKGNILERFSAQQFPDLHSELNLSSLELGDSALYFCASSVSLRQGVYTFGSGTRLTVV.

CDR3 amino acids: CASGGTAATNEKLFF. The CDR3 coding sequence is TGTGCCAGCGGGGGGACAGCTGCAACTAATGAAAAACTGTTTTTT. The V call is TRBV9, the J call TRBJ1-4, with 7 positions matching TRBD1. The junction had 6 bases not matched to a gene; V was cut back by 7 bases and J by 0 bases. The CDR3 is 15 residues long. Germline assignment: CDR1 SGDLS and CDR2 YYNGEE.